These T cell receptor beta chains were read from a single sample in a study of patients and donors after allogeneic stem cell transplantation. A single record per CDR3 protein comes from TCRdb applying MiXCR to the RT-PCR reads. The sample carries roughly 200,000 distinct CDR3 sequences, 38% recorded once. The sample comprised blood, either unsorted or a sorted T cell fraction (not recorded which). Every receptor here comes from a human donor who was either an allogeneic HSCT recipient or a stem cell or donor lymphocyte infusion donor (not recorded which). It is not recorded whose cells these are; they may come from a transplant donor. CDR3s include the opening cysteine and the closing phenylalanine or tryptophan.

v_call	cdr3_aa
TRBV13	CASRGQGPKETQYF
TRBV5-1	CASSLIQAHGELFF
TRBV28	CASSWVGANEKLFF
TRBV20-1	CSARRTGDTEQYF
TRBV5-1	CASTYWTGGDEQYF
TRBV20-1	CSAVSGTANTEAFF
TRBV12-3/TRBV12-4	CASSLNRGGDQPQHF
TRBV5-1	CASSLTPSDYEQYF
TRBV9	CASSPPQVFNEQFF
TRBV11-2	CASSLDASRTGLNEQFF
TRBV6-2/TRBV6-3	CASSELAILNTGELFF
TRBV4-1	CASSQVPRTSGGAGAYNEQFF
TRBV5-1	CASSLASGTAISGNTIYF
TRBV29-1	CSVFLQGAYEQFF
TRBV20-1	CSARPQGNQPQHF
TRBV3-1	CASSQVGARELFF
TRBV5-1	CASSSGGRLSPLHF